This T cell receptor beta chain was sequenced for a study of molecular identifiers for immune sequencing clone quantification. Study results and limitations: Clones above 20 RNA copies held over 98% of effector molecules, under 1% in naive cells. Spiked TCR RNA from one Jurkat cell reportedly showed up when mixed among around 1 million naive cells.

This clonotype was recorded at least ten times. What it binds is unknown. Preparation of the bulk TCR libraries relied on previously described methods and listed TCR primers. TCRdb called the PCR reads again in MiXCR, with one record for every CDR3 protein. The data hold about 640,000 distinct CDR3 sequences, with about 20% observed a single time. Naive CD8 T cells were sorted, and the gate applied was CD8+CD4-CCR7+CD45RA+. This sequence originates from a human donor in good health. Some libraries in this study had Jurkat cell RNA spiked in. Sequences were obtained from naive CD8+ T cells from blood, with Jurkat cell RNA spiked in. The sample's subset: FACS-sorted CD8+CD4-CCR7+CD45RA+ naive T cells.

CDR3 region: CASSPTGANVLTF. The CDR3 coding sequence is TGCGCCAGCAGCCCTACTGGGGCCAACGTCCTGACTTTC. J is TRBJ2-6 and V is TRBV4-1; no definite D call. Germline values: CDR1 MGHRA, CDR2 YSYEKL. The CDR3 is 13 amino acids. The V gene lost 4 bases and the J gene lost 2 bases, with 3 bases spanning the gap.